What follows are 15 T cell receptor beta chains derived from one specimen sequenced in a study of regulatory T cells in long-lasting Graves disease (dated by TCRdb to about 2021). Library method: multiplex PCR. The instrument given in TCRdb is Illumina HiSeq 4000. TCR beta libraries were built with iRepertoire HTBI primers and Arm-PCR amplification of CDR3 regions. TCRdb trimmed the raw reads at Q25, called clones with MiXCR and kept productive beta chains. Each record represents a unique CDR3 protein, reported with the most common genes and DNA among its rows. Present in this sample are around 400,000 distinct CDR3 sequences, about 10% of which were seen just once. Of the sample, under 20% is held by the ten largest clones. The label giving this sample's time point can be read as: newly diagnosed GD, antithyroid drugs for less than 3 months. For both TCR sequencing and RNA sequencing, RNA was extracted from PBMCs using TRIzol.

The sample also formed part of further work on T cells in Graves' hyperthyroidism and ophthalmopathy.

Sequencing was performed on peripheral blood mononuclear cells (PBMCs), taken at new diagnosis, from a patient treated with antithyroid drugs. These receptors all stem from a woman aged 18-29 years with Graves disease. Donor details come from another sample of the same person, matched by shared clones.

This clonotype showed up just a few times. This may stem from a read error, because a much larger clone lies one nucleotide away. This chain links TRBV27 with TRBJ2-1, with D perhaps TRBD2 (5 bases). This CDR3 contains 14 residues. The germline V gene has CDR1 MNHEY and CDR2 SMNVEV (reference sequence). The CDR3 coding sequence is TGTGCCAGCTGTCGCGGGCGGGTCCTGGGTGAGCAGCTCTTC. Its protein is CASCRGRVLGEQLF.

The sample holds many counts of this clonotype. This chain links TRBV7-9 with TRBJ1-1; TRBD1 aligns across 7 bases. Per the germline V gene, CDR1 is SEHNR and CDR2 is FQNEAQ (reference sequence). The length of the CDR3 is 15 residues. The J segment lost 5 bases and the V segment lost 1 base, leaving 7 bases of the junction unmatched. CDR3 in amino acids: CASSLGPQGRTEAFF. The CDR3 nucleotides read TGTGCCAGCAGCTTAGGCCCACAGGGGCGGACTGAAGCTTTCTTT. Drawing the rest from reference TRBV7-9 and TRBJ1-1, the complete variable domain is DTGVSQNPRHKITKRGQNVTFRCDPISEHNRLYWYRQTLGQGPEFLTYFQNEAQLEKSRLLSDRFSAERPKGSFSTLEIQRTEQGDSAMYLCASSLGPQGRTEAFFGQGTRLTVV.

The genes are TRBV7-8 and TRBJ2-2; 9 positions match TRBD2. V was pared by 3 bases and J by 5 bases, with 13 bases of the junction left unmatched. The CDR3 totals 18 residues. CDR1 and CDR2 from the germline V gene are SGHVS and FQNEAQ. The CDR3 coding sequence is TGTGCCAGCAGCTTCCCGGGGGGACTAGCCGCCAGTACCGGGGAGCTGTTTTTT. This sequence encodes CASSFPGGLAASTGELFF.

This clonotype was found many times. The chain joins TRBV28 to TRBJ2-5; weak D call: TRBD2 (5 bases). Trimming shortened V by 2 bases and J by 5 bases, and 12 bases separated the two germline ends. The CDR3 consists of 14 residues. The V gene's germline CDR1 is MDHEN and CDR2 SYDVKM. The CDR3 coding sequence is TGTGCCAGCAGTTTACCGGGGTCGGGGGAGACCCAGTACTTC. As protein: CASSLPGSGETQYF.

This clonotype has a count of ten or more. The chain links TRBV9 to TRBJ2-1; no definite D call. V was trimmed by 0 bases and J by 8 bases, leaving 9 bases between them. Germline CDR1 reads SGDLS; CDR2 reads YYNGEE. The CDR3 totals 13 residues. The CDR3 here is CASSVVPLYEQFF. The CDR3 DNA reads TGTGCCAGCAGCGTAGTTCCGCTGTATGAGCAGTTCTTC.

This clonotype occurred a few times. V and J are TRBV4-1 and TRBJ1-1; perhaps TRBD1 as D (6 bases). V was shortened by 3 bases and J by 4 bases, with 18 bases between the two germline ends. The germline V gene encodes CDR1 MGHRA and CDR2 YSYEKL. CDR3 length: 16 residues. The CDR3: CASSHPKGGGGTEAFF. The CDR3 coding sequence is TGCGCCAGCAGCCACCCAAAGGGGGGCGGTGGCACTGAAGCTTTCTTT.

The V and J genes are TRBV5-5 and TRBJ1-5; possibly TRBD1 for D (6 bases). The ends were cut back, 3 bases at V and 6 bases at J, with 19 bases in the middle. Germline CDR1 and CDR2: SGHKS and YYEKEE (reference sequence). The length of the CDR3 is 16 residues. The CDR3, as DNA: TGTGCCAGCAGCTCCCCGGGACAAGGGGGTAGTCAGCCCCAGCATTTT. Translated, it gives CASSSPGQGGSQPQHF.

This clonotype was observed at least ten times. This rearrangement joins TRBV12-3 or TRBV12-4 to TRBJ2-5; D is perhaps TRBD1 (6 bases). Trimming took 7 bases from V and 5 from J, leaving 14 bases between them. The CDR3 is 13 residues long. CDR3 coding DNA: TGTGCCAGCACCTTAACAGGGACGGAGACCCAGTACTTC. It codes for CASTLTGTETQYF.

On this clonotype: A much larger clone is a single base away; this may be a read error. The chain recombines TRBV12-5 with TRBJ2-1; 7 nucleotides agree with TRBD1. The V gene's germline CDR1 is LGHNT and CDR2 FRNRAP. The CDR3 spans 20 residues. CDR3: CASGWMTGEQGPSSYNEQSF. CDR3 DNA sequence: TGTGCTAGTGGTTGGATGACAGGTGAACAGGGGCCAAGCTCCTACAATGAGCAGTCCTTC. The full variable domain, rest sourced from reference TRBV12-5 and TRBJ2-1, is DARVTQTPRHKVTEMGQEVTMRCQPILGHNTVFWYRQTMMQGLELLAYFRNRAPLDDSGMPKDRFSAEMPDATLATLKIQPSEPRDSAVYFCASGWMTGEQGPSSYNEQSFGPGTRLTVL.

About this clonotype itself: One base away lies a much larger clone, so this may be a sequencing read error. CDR3 residues: CASSYSGSGPNVLTF. The CDR3 coding sequence is TGTGCCAGCAGTTACTCGGGCTCTGGGCCCAACGTCCTGACTTTC. V is TRBV6-2 or TRBV6-3 and J is TRBJ2-6; D not certain. CDR1 and CDR2 (germline): MNHEY, SVGEGT. There are 15 residues in the CDR3.

This clonotype has a count of ten or more. The rearrangement links TRBV12-3 or TRBV12-4 to TRBJ1-6; the match to TRBD1 covers 9 bases. The CDR3 has 18 residues. The ends lost 6 bases at V and 7 bases at J; junction bases unmatched: 16. The CDR3 reads CASRLGDRDTWGNSPLHF. CDR3 sequence (DNA): TGTGCCAGCAGGCTGGGGGACAGGGATACTTGGGGGAATTCACCCCTCCACTTT.

This clonotype has a count of ten or more. The rearrangement uses TRBV28 and TRBJ1-5; 7 bases line up with TRBD1. Trimming removed 6 bases from V and 0 bases from J; junction bases left unmatched: 17. This CDR3 contains 19 residues. From germline, CDR1 is MDHEN and CDR2 SYDVKM. CDR3 sequence (DNA): TGTGCCAGCAGGCCTCCGGGGCCCCAGGGGGACGATAGCAATCAGCCCCAGCATTTT. Protein product: CASRPPGPQGDDSNQPQHF. Together with reference TRBV28 and TRBJ1-5, the CDR3 gives the full variable domain: DVKVTQSSRYLVKRTGEKVFLECVQDMDHENMFWYRQDPGLGLRLIYFSYDVKMKEKGDIPEGYSVSREKKERFSLILESASTNQTSMYLCASRPPGPQGDDSNQPQHFGDGTRLSIL.

Remarks on this clonotype: An end of the junction does not agree with germline; a read error may underlie this. The chain has TRBV12-5 and TRBJ1-2; D uncertain. CDR1 LGHNT and CDR2 FRNRAP come from the germline V gene. The CDR3 is 16 residues long. The CDR3 here is CASGLVRSRESDGYTF. CDR3 coding DNA: TGTGCTAGTGGATTGGTACGGTCGCGGGAAAGCGATGGCTACACCTTC.

This clonotype was seen many times. V gene TRBV27 combines with J gene TRBJ2-5, with TRBD1 matching over 7 bases. Germline V gives CDR1 MNHEY, CDR2 SMNVEV (reference sequence). There are 14 residues in the CDR3. The V and J ends lost 3 bases and 5 bases, in that order; junction bases with no gene match: 6. CDR3 nucleotide sequence: TGTGCCAGCAGTTTGTACAGGGGCTTCGAGACCCAGTACTTC. It encodes CASSLYRGFETQYF.

This clonotype was observed many times. The chain recombines TRBV11-2 with TRBJ1-4; TRBD1 aligns across 10 bases. The CDR3 totals 14 residues. Germline loops: CDR1 SGHAT, CDR2 FQNNGV. The junction had 5 bases not matched to a gene; V was cut back by 5 bases and J by 8 bases. CDR3 residues: CASSRDRGEEKLFF. CDR3 DNA: TGTGCCAGCAGCCGGGACAGGGGAGAAGAAAAACTGTTTTTT. The entire variable domain, with the rest obtained from reference TRBV11-2 and TRBJ1-4, is as follows: EAGVAQSPRYKIIEKRQSVAFWCNPISGHATLYWYQQILGQGPKLLIQFQNNGVVDDSQLPKDRFSAERLKGVDSTLKIQPAKLEDSAVYLCASSRDRGEEKLFFGSGTQLSVL.